The 19 T cell receptor beta chains below all came from one sample that was sequenced in a study of blood T cell repertoires in COVID-19. TCRdb's copy holds only in-frame clones and misses some; the assay was immunoSEQ multiplex PCR. The sample lists fewer than 200,000 clones; around 90% were seen once. Source material: peripheral blood. The receptors stem from a man aged 50-60 years with acute or convalescent COVID-19.

This chain uses TRBV7-2 with TRBJ1-1, with D perhaps TRBD1 (6 bases). Trimming removed 2 bases at V and 2 bases at J, with 9 bases between. Per germline, CDR1 SGHTA and CDR2 FQGNSA. The CDR3 covers 14 residues. The CDR3, as DNA: TGTGCCAGCAGCTTATCCAGGGGTAACACTGAAGCTTTCTTT. This encodes CASSLSRGNTEAFF. Variable domain in full (rest from reference TRBV7-2 and TRBJ1-1): GAGVSQSPSNKVTEKGKDVELRCDPISGHTALYWYRQSLGQGLEFLIYFQGNSAPDKSGLPSDRFSAERTGGSVSTLTIQRTQQEDSAVYLCASSLSRGNTEAFFGQGTRLTVV.

The genes are TRBV5-4 and TRBJ2-5, with D maybe TRBD1 (6 bases). Looked up from germline, CDR1 is SGHNT and CDR2 is YYREEE (reference sequence). Trimming removed 2 bases from V and 5 bases from J, with 10 bases in between. The CDR3 runs 13 residues. The CDR3 nucleotides are TGTGCCAGCAGCTTATTCGGACAGGAGACCCAGTACTTC. Its protein product is CASSLFGQETQYF. The variable domain in full, with the rest retrieved from reference TRBV5-4 and TRBJ2-5, is ETGVTQSPTHLIKTRGQQVTLRCSSQSGHNTVSWYQQALGQGPQFIFQYYREEENGRGNFPPRFSGLQFPNYSSELNVNALELDDSALYLCASSLFGQETQYFGPGTRLLVL.

This chain uses TRBV7-9 with TRBJ1-1, with 9 bases matching TRBD1. J lost 1 base, V lost 4 bases, and 4 bases had no gene match. The CDR3 runs 15 residues. The V gene's germline CDR1 is SEHNR and CDR2 FQNEAQ (reference sequence). CDR3 protein: CASSYPGQGNTEAFF. CDR3 nucleotides: TGTGCCAGCAGCTATCCGGGACAGGGGAACACTGAAGCTTTCTTT.

This chain connects TRBV9 to TRBJ1-3; weak D call: TRBD1 (5 bases). With 4 bases removed from V and 2 bases from J, the gap between germline ends came to 10 bases. The CDR3 extends over 14 amino acids. Looked up from germline, CDR1 is SGDLS and CDR2 is YYNGEE. CDR3 sequence (DNA): TGTGCCAGCAGCCCCTCGACAGCTGGAAACACCATATATTTT. It translates to CASSPSTAGNTIYF.

CDR3 region: CASSNSGDTAFF. CDR3 sequence (DNA): TGTGCCAGCAGCAACTCAGGGGACACAGCTTTCTTT. The chain employs TRBV6-5 and TRBJ1-1, with D possibly being TRBD1 (6 bases). Between the trimmed V and J ends, which lost 6 bases and 10 bases, there was a span of 15 bases. Germline V gene sequence: CDR1 MNHEY, CDR2 SVGAGI. This CDR3 is 12 amino acids long.

Only one count was recorded for this clone. This chain joins TRBV6-1 and TRBJ2-1; TRBD1 is a possible D gene (6 bases). Germline CDR1 is MNHNS and CDR2 is SASEGT. V lost 1 base and J lost 5, with 12 bases in between. This CDR3 contains 15 residues. CDR3 region: CASSEVSGADNEQFF. The CDR3, as DNA: TGTGCCAGCAGTGAAGTTTCAGGGGCCGACAATGAGCAGTTCTTC.

V and J are TRBV30 and TRBJ1-3; TRBD1 might be the D (6 bases). Trimming shortened V by 2 bases and J by 0 bases, and 17 bases separated the two germline ends. Germline values: CDR1 GTSNPN, CDR2 SVGIG (reference sequence). The CDR3 extends over 17 amino acids. The CDR3 here is CAWSIFITGSSGNTIYF. In DNA form, the CDR3 reads TGTGCCTGGAGTATTTTCATTACAGGGAGCTCTGGAAACACCATATATTTT. The full variable domain, in which reference TRBV30 and TRBJ1-3 provide the parts outside the CDR3, is SQTIHQWPATLVQPVGSPLSLECTVEGTSNPNLYWYRQAAGRGLQLLFYSVGIGQISSEVPQNLSASRPQDRQFILSSKKLLLSDSGFYLCAWSIFITGSSGNTIYFGEGSWLTVV.

J is TRBJ1-1 and V is TRBV27; D perhaps matches TRBD1 (5 bases). The V end lost 4 bases, the J end lost 4 bases, and 16 bases lay between the germline ends. The CDR3 covers 15 residues. Germline assignment: CDR1 MNHEY and CDR2 SMNVEV (reference sequence). CDR3 bases: TGTGCCAGCAGTTCCCAGACAGATTATAGCACTGAAGCTTTCTTT. The encoded protein is CASSSQTDYSTEAFF.

This chain links TRBV28 with TRBJ1-1; tentatively, D is TRBD1 (5 bases). Trimming took 6 bases from V and 0 from J, leaving 11 bases between them. CDR3 length: 14 amino acids. In germline, CDR1 is MDHEN, CDR2 SYDVKM. Here the CDR3 DNA reads TGTGCCAGCAGAGTGGGGGACTTGAACACTGAAGCTTTCTTT. It codes for CASRVGDLNTEAFF.

The chain joins TRBV28 to TRBJ1-4; 8 bases are shared with TRBD1. CDR3 length equals 15 residues. V dropped 2 bases and J dropped 8; count of bases not matched to a gene: 7. The germline V gene has CDR1 MDHEN and CDR2 SYDVKM. Written as DNA, the CDR3 is TGTGCCAGCAGTTTACGACAGGGGACCTGGGAAAAACTGTTTTTT. Residues: CASSLRQGTWEKLFF.

The V gene is TRBV27, the J gene TRBJ2-4; TRBD1 might be the D (8 bases). This CDR3 has 19 residues. The V gene lost 2 bases and the J gene lost 3 bases, with 23 bases spanning the gap. The germline CDR1 and CDR2 sequences are MNHEY and SMNVEV (reference sequence). CDR3 protein: CASSLKGPNRGGGKNIQYF. DNA for the CDR3: TGTGCCAGCAGTTTAAAGGGCCCCAACAGGGGGGGAGGCAAAAACATTCAGTACTTC.

The V gene is TRBV6-2 or TRBV6-3, the J gene TRBJ1-5; TRBD1 agrees at 7 bases. The CDR3 sequence is 15 residues long. The V segment lost 5 bases and the J segment 5 bases; nucleotides outside the gene matches: 9. Germline CDR1 MNHEY, CDR2 SVGEGT. The CDR3 spells CASSQRQGGDQPQHF. The CDR3 region has the DNA TGTGCCAGCAGTCAGCGACAGGGTGGGGATCAGCCCCAGCATTTT.

CDR3 amino acids: CASTPSPRDRAFF. CDR3 nucleotides: TGTGCCAGCACCCCCTCGCCGCGGGACAGAGCTTTCTTT. V usage is TRBV12-3 or TRBV12-4 and J usage is TRBJ1-1; the match to TRBD1 covers 7 bases. CDR3 length: 13 residues. The J segment lost 10 bases and the V segment lost 7 bases, leaving 12 bases of the junction unmatched.

The V and J genes are TRBV10-3 and TRBJ2-7; weak D call: TRBD1 (5 bases). The CDR3 is made up of 13 amino acids. Between the trimmed V and J ends, which lost 6 bases and 4 bases, there was a span of 13 bases. Per germline, CDR1 ENHRY and CDR2 SYGVKD. In DNA, the CDR3 is TGTGCCATCAGCCCGCCCTCAGGGTACGAGCAGTACTTC. It codes for CAISPPSGYEQYF.

Written as DNA, the CDR3 is TGTGCCAGCAGTAACCCGACAGGGCGGTACACCTTC. Translated: CASSNPTGRYTF. J is TRBJ1-2 and V is TRBV6-6, with 7 bases fitting TRBD1. Losses at the gene ends were 5 bases for V and 11 bases for J; bases not matched to a gene: 8. CDR3 size: 12 residues. The germline gives CDR1 MNHNY, CDR2 SVGAGI (reference sequence).

This clone appeared a single time. The rearrangement links TRBV27 to TRBJ2-3, with D possibly TRBD2 on 7 matching bases. The germline gives CDR1 MNHEY, CDR2 SMNVEV (reference sequence). The CDR3 contains 14 residues. Trimming pared 1 base from V and 4 bases from J, leaving 9 bases between. CDR3 DNA sequence: TGTGCCAGCAGTTTATTGGGGGGGCCAGATACGCAGTATTTT. It encodes CASSLLGGPDTQYF.

The genes are TRBV7-2 and TRBJ1-6, with D maybe TRBD1 (6 bases). Trimming removed 1 base from V and 12 bases from J, with 10 bases in between. CDR1 SGHTA and CDR2 FQGNSA come from the germline V gene. CDR3 size: 13 residues. The CDR3 DNA sequence: TGTGCCAGCAGCTTAGAAGGCAGGGGACCCCTCCACTTT. It codes for CASSLEGRGPLHF.

The chain joins TRBV18 to TRBJ2-5, with unresolved D. The germline V gene has CDR1 KGHSH and CDR2 LQKENI. Trimming shortened V by 1 base and J by 0 bases, and 12 bases separated the two germline ends. This CDR3 comprises 16 residues. CDR3: CASSPQLPRDQETQYF. The CDR3 bases are TGTGCCAGCTCACCACAACTCCCCCGGGACCAAGAGACCCAGTACTTC.

This clone was recorded only once. The CDR3 sequence: CASSNTTGRNEKLFF. In nucleotides, the CDR3 is TGTGCCAGCAGCAATACGACAGGGCGTAATGAAAAACTGTTTTTT. The gene calls are TRBV7-9 and TRBJ1-4, with TRBD1 matching 7 bases. Germline V gene sequence: CDR1 SEHNR, CDR2 FQNEAQ (reference sequence). This CDR3 region has 15 residues. V lost 5 bases and J lost 4; bases outside the gene matches: 7.